This T cell receptor beta chain was captured in a study of blood T cell repertoires in COVID-19. Looking at the study overall: From T cells, B-cell-depleted T cells, or PBMCs came the material, which was cDNA or gDNA.

This clone has just one count. Between the trimmed V and J ends, which lost 6 bases and 4 bases, there was a span of 12 bases. The CDR3 is 13 residues long. Per the germline V gene, CDR1 is LGHNT and CDR2 is FRNRAP. As processed by the authors: Amplification from reference gene primers served as the basis for estimated nucleated cell counts. The method was immunoSEQ multiplex PCR; TCRdb's version includes in-frame clones alone and lacks a portion of them. The V and J calls and the clone size are those of that table, but D and trimming were determined from the DNA. The table shows about 160,000 clones, with more than 90% occurring only once.

V is TRBV12-5 and J is TRBJ1-1; D not resolved. Sample: peripheral blood. The receptor comes from a man in his sixties with active or convalescent COVID-19. The CDR3 here is CASGSPRITEAFF. CDR3 nucleotides: TGTGCTAGTGGGAGCCCCAGGATCACTGAAGCTTTCTTT.